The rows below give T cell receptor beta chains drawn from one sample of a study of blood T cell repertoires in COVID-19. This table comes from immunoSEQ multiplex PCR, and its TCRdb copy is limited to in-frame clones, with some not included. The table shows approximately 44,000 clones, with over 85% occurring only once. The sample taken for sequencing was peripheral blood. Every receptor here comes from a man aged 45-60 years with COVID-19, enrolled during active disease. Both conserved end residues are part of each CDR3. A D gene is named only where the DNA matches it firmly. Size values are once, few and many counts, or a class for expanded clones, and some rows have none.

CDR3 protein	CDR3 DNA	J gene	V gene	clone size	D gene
CASCLSVGNTEAFF	TGTGCCAGCTGCCTTAGTGTTGGGAACACTGAAGCTTTCTTT	TRBJ1-1	TRBV6-2/TRBV6-3	NA	NA
CASSPPRQGTEAFF	TGTGCCAGCTCACCACCCCGGCAGGGGACTGAAGCTTTCTTT	TRBJ1-1	TRBV18	NA	NA
CASSLRISGDSYEQYF	TGTGCCAGCAGTTTAAGGATCTCGGGGGACTCCTACGAGCAGTACTTC	TRBJ2-7	TRBV27	NA	NA
CASSQTGASAHFYEQYF	TGTGCCAGCAGCCAGACAGGCGCTTCGGCGCATTTCTACGAGCAGTACTTC	TRBJ2-7	TRBV5-5	NA	NA
CASSPGTARTEAFF	TGTGCCAGCAGCCCAGGGACAGCACGAACTGAAGCTTTCTTT	TRBJ1-1	TRBV11-2	NA	TRBD1
CSASGLADYEQYF	TGCAGCGCCTCGGGGCTAGCGGACTACGAGCAGTACTTC	TRBJ2-7	TRBV29-1	NA	TRBD2
CASSVDAREYGYTF	TGTGCCAGCAGCGTAGATGCGAGGGAATATGGCTACACCTTC	TRBJ1-2	TRBV9	NA	NA
CASSYGLAGYTGELFF	TGTGCCAGCAGTTACGGGCTAGCGGGGTACACCGGGGAGCTGTTTTTT	TRBJ2-2	TRBV6-2/TRBV6-3	NA	TRBD2
CASSEMPGLDYEQYF	TGTGCCAGCAGTGAAATGCCAGGGTTGGACTACGAGCAGTACTTC	TRBJ2-7	TRBV6-1	NA	NA
CASSLDRGAGYEQYF	TGTGCCAGCAGCTTAGACAGGGGGGCAGGGTACGAGCAGTACTTC	TRBJ2-7	TRBV7-8	once	TRBD1
CASSPQLGGGTDTQYF	TGTGCCAGCAGCCCCCAACTAGGGGGGGGCACAGATACGCAGTATTTT	TRBJ2-3	TRBV13	NA	NA
CASSRELGQGPSYEQYF	TGTGCCAGCAGCCGAGAATTAGGACAGGGACCATCCTACGAGCAGTACTTC	TRBJ2-7	TRBV16	NA	TRBD1
CASSLTPGQGYEQYF	TGTGCCAGCAGCCTGACCCCGGGACAGGGCTACGAGCAGTACTTC	TRBJ2-7	TRBV9	NA	TRBD1
CASSNPGTGSGANVLTF	TGTGCCAGCAGCAACCCCGGGACAGGGTCTGGGGCCAACGTCCTGACTTTC	TRBJ2-6	TRBV21-1	NA	NA
CASKGQSINTIYF	TGTGCCAGCAAGGGACAGAGTATAAACACCATATATTTT	TRBJ1-3	TRBV12-3/TRBV12-4	NA	TRBD1
CASSIGGLGDTQYF	TGTGCCAGCAGCATCGGGGGGCTGGGAGATACGCAGTATTTT	TRBJ2-3	TRBV3-1/TRBV3-2	NA	NA
CASSMLQKPQHF	TGTGCCAGTAGTATGCTACAGAAGCCCCAGCATTTT	TRBJ1-5	TRBV19	NA	NA
CASSLTVDTQYF	TGTGCCAGCAGTTTAACAGTAGATACGCAGTATTTT	TRBJ2-3	TRBV28	NA	NA
CASSLAGRGVNTEAFF	TGCGCCAGCAGCTTGGCAGGGAGGGGGGTGAACACTGAAGCTTTCTTT	TRBJ1-1	TRBV5-1	once	NA
CASRGLAGNEQFF	TGTGCCAGTAGGGGACTAGCGGGAAATGAGCAGTTCTTC	TRBJ2-1	TRBV19	NA	TRBD2
CASSPTHLVFDEQYF	TGTGCCAGCAGCCCAACTCATCTAGTGTTCGACGAGCAGTACTTC	TRBJ2-7	TRBV11-2	NA	NA
CASRRLDSYNEQFF	TGTGCCAGCAGGAGACTAGATTCCTACAATGAGCAGTTCTTC	TRBJ2-1	TRBV2	NA	NA
CASSPLGLAASNEQFF	TGTGCCAGCTCACCTCTAGGACTAGCGGCATCGAATGAGCAGTTCTTC	TRBJ2-1	TRBV18	NA	TRBD2
CASSQGQYTEAFF	TGCGCCAGCAGCCAAGGACAGTACACTGAAGCTTTCTTT	TRBJ1-1	TRBV4-1	NA	NA
CSVGRQFSSGANVLTF	TGCAGCGTTGGAAGACAGTTCTCCTCTGGGGCCAACGTCCTGACTTTC	TRBJ2-6	TRBV29-1	NA	NA
CASSWTGSGYTF	TGTGCCAGCAGCTGGACAGGGAGCGGCTACACCTTC	TRBJ1-2	TRBV11-1	NA	TRBD1
CASSYSGTGNYGYTF	TGTGCCAGCAGTTACTCCGGGACAGGAAACTATGGCTACACCTTC	TRBJ1-2	TRBV6-5	NA	TRBD1
CASKDRFTNYGYTF	TGTGCCAGCAAAGACAGATTCACTAACTATGGCTACACCTTC	TRBJ1-2	TRBV2	few	NA
CASSLEGPLAGVMANTGELFF	TGCGCCAGCAGCTTGGAAGGACCCCTAGCGGGAGTCATGGCGAACACCGGGGAGCTGTTTTTT	TRBJ2-2	TRBV5-1	NA	TRBD2
CASSQDLGNYGYTF	TGCGCCAGCAGCCAAGATTTGGGCAACTATGGCTACACCTTC	TRBJ1-2	TRBV4-3	NA	NA
CASSLGNRGKLVSPLHF	TGTGCCAGCAGCTTAGGAAACAGGGGAAAATTGGTATCACCCCTCCACTTT	TRBJ1-6	TRBV11-2	NA	TRBD1
CAIRASGGGQPQHF	TGTGCCATCCGTGCCAGCGGGGGCGGTCAGCCCCAGCATTTT	TRBJ1-5	TRBV10-3	NA	NA
CASSLPGHYSNQPQHF	TGTGCCAGCAGTTTACCCGGACACTATAGCAATCAGCCCCAGCATTTT	TRBJ1-5	TRBV28	few	NA
CASSIRGTSGISYYEQYF	TGTGCCAGTAGTATCCGAGGGACTAGCGGGATTTCCTACTACGAGCAGTACTTC	TRBJ2-7	TRBV19	NA	TRBD2
CASRDSGNTIYF	TGTGCCAGCAGGGACTCCGGAAACACCATATATTTT	TRBJ1-3	TRBV2	NA	NA
CASSHASGKDYNEQFF	TGCGCCAGCAGCCACGCTAGCGGAAAAGACTACAATGAGCAGTTCTTC	TRBJ2-1	TRBV5-1	once	TRBD2
CASSTGLAGSTDTQYF	TGCGCCAGCAGCACGGGACTAGCGGGAAGCACAGATACGCAGTATTTT	TRBJ2-3	TRBV5-1	NA	TRBD2
CSVEQGSGTEAFF	TGCAGCGTTGAGCAGGGATCCGGCACTGAAGCTTTCTTT	TRBJ1-1	TRBV29-1	NA	NA
CSVEDKGLAGTGELFF	TGCAGCGTTGAAGATAAAGGGCTAGCGGGCACCGGGGAGCTGTTTTTT	TRBJ2-2	TRBV29-1	NA	TRBD2
CASRGLAGFTGELFF	TGTGCCAGCAGGGGACTAGCGGGCTTCACCGGGGAGCTGTTTTTT	TRBJ2-2	TRBV2	NA	TRBD2
CASSSDRGGSPLHF	TGTGCCAGCAGTTCAGACCGGGGAGGGTCACCCCTCCACTTT	TRBJ1-6	TRBV6-6	NA	NA
CASSISWTSGRNEQFF	TGTGCCAGTAGTATCTCATGGACTAGCGGGAGAAATGAGCAGTTCTTC	TRBJ2-1	TRBV19	NA	TRBD2
CASSQRQGGQGEAFF	TGTGCCAGCAGCCAAAGGCAGGGGGGCCAGGGTGAAGCTTTCTTT	TRBJ1-1	TRBV3-1/TRBV3-2	once	TRBD1
CASSGLASSYEQYF	TGCGCCAGCAGCGGACTAGCGAGCTCCTACGAGCAGTACTTC	TRBJ2-7	TRBV5-1	NA	TRBD2
CAWSSGGVGNTIYF	TGTGCCTGGAGTAGTGGAGGGGTCGGAAACACCATATATTTT	TRBJ1-3	TRBV30	NA	NA
CASSLTREQHNEQFF	TGTGCCAGCAGCTTAACGCGGGAGCAGCACAATGAGCAGTTCTTC	TRBJ2-1	TRBV7-3	NA	TRBD2
CASSRYQETQYF	TGTGCCAGCAGCCGTTACCAAGAGACCCAGTACTTC	TRBJ2-5	TRBV12-3/TRBV12-4	NA	NA
CASSGGTGRNTEAFF	TGTGCCAGCAGCGGGGGGACAGGGCGGAACACTGAAGCTTTCTTT	TRBJ1-1	TRBV5-6	NA	TRBD1
CASRTTGVGAGELFF	TGTGCCAGCAGGACGACAGGGGTCGGCGCCGGGGAGCTGTTTTTT	TRBJ2-2	TRBV11-2	NA	TRBD1
CASGPGGSSSYNEQFF	TGTGCTAGTGGTCCCGGGGGTTCTAGCTCCTACAATGAGCAGTTCTTC	TRBJ2-1	TRBV12-5	NA	NA
CASSLGGGDFHEQYF	TGTGCCAGCAGCTTGGGGGGCGGGGACTTCCACGAGCAGTACTTC	TRBJ2-7	TRBV5-6	NA	NA
CASESGGGNEKLFF	TGTGCCAGCGAAAGCGGGGGCGGGAATGAAAAACTGTTTTTT	TRBJ1-4	TRBV6-5	NA	NA
CASSLDSPNYGYTF	TGCGCCAGCAGCTTGGACAGCCCTAACTATGGCTACACCTTC	TRBJ1-2	TRBV5-1	NA	NA
CASSLLASGGTDTQYF	TGTGCCAGCAGTTTACTGGCTAGCGGTGGCACAGATACGCAGTATTTT	TRBJ2-3	TRBV27	NA	TRBD2
CASSLAGSSYNEQFF	TGTGCCAGCAGCTTAGCTGGGAGCTCCTACAATGAGCAGTTCTTC	TRBJ2-1	TRBV7-3	NA	NA
CASARGQVRSPLHF	TGTGCCAGCGCCAGAGGGCAGGTCCGTTCACCCCTCCACTTT	TRBJ1-6	TRBV28	NA	NA
CATTQGSYGYTF	TGTGCCACCACCCAGGGAAGCTATGGCTACACCTTC	TRBJ1-2	TRBV7-8	NA	NA
CASSLVGTGVNSPLHF	TGTGCCAGCAGCTTGGTGGGGACAGGGGTTAATTCACCCCTCCACTTT	TRBJ1-6	TRBV5-8	NA	TRBD1
CAILGGLNTEAFF	TGTGCCATTTTAGGGGGTTTGAACACTGAAGCTTTCTTT	TRBJ1-1	TRBV28	NA	NA